This T cell receptor beta chain was obtained from a study of cytomegalovirus exposure and HLA in healthy donors. Study-level findings and limits: It was reported in a later analysis that an Asian-associated ancestry cluster showed fewer N-insertions than the 666-donor mean.

About this clone itself: The antigen is not known.

Healthy bone marrow donors made up the donors. J gave up 9 bases and V 3 bases, and 1 base lay outside the gene matches. Germline V gene sequence: CDR1 DFQATT, CDR2 SNEGSKA (reference sequence). The CDR3 is 11 amino acids. Primers: 60 Vbeta forward and 13 Jbeta reverse. Libraries were prepared by immunoSEQ multiplex PCR; TCRdb keeps only in-frame clonotypes and omits some of them. The sample lists approximately 190,000 clones, around 75% occurring once. This TCR derives from a woman aged 25-40 years in good health and CMV-seronegative. What was sequenced was PBMCs. The genes are TRBV20-1 and TRBJ2-1; TRBD2 aligns across 8 bases. Here the CDR3 DNA reads TGCAGTGCTAGCCGGGGGGGTGAGCAGTTCTTC. This gives the protein CSASRGGEQFF.